This is a list of T cell receptor beta chains from one sample in a study of PD-L1 blockade in urothelial cancer. The assay was immunoSEQ multiplex PCR, and TCRdb's table has in-frame clones only and misses some. This sample has tens of thousands of clones; about four fifths occur once, and the top ten carry approximately 3.5%. The material sequenced was PBMCs, taken around atezolizumab (anti-PD-L1) treatment. These receptor sequences come from a man between 65 and 85 years old with urothelial cancer. CDR3s include the opening cysteine and the closing phenylalanine or tryptophan. The order of the fields is clone size, V gene, J gene, D gene, CDR3 DNA, CDR3 protein. A D gene is named only where the DNA matches it firmly. Some rows have no size entry. The others give once, few or many, or a class for an expanded clone.

-	TRBV7-2	TRBJ1-2	-	TGTGCCAGCAGCTTACCGGGAGGCTATGGCTACACCTTC	CASSLPGGYGYTF
few	TRBV9	TRBJ1-1	TRBD1	TGTGCCAGCAGCGTAGGAGGGACGGCAGGGGGCGCGGGGACTGAAGCTTTCTTT	CASSVGGTAGGAGTEAFF
-	TRBV19	TRBJ2-7	TRBD2	TGTGCCAGTAGTACGCTAGCGGGAATCTCCTACGAGCAGTACTTC	CASSTLAGISYEQYF
-	TRBV19	TRBJ1-5	TRBD1	TGTGCCAGTACAGACAGGGGGTTAAACAATCAGCCCCAGCATTTT	CASTDRGLNNQPQHF
-	TRBV4-1	TRBJ1-2	TRBD1	TGCGCCAGCAGCCAGGCGGGACAGGGGCAGGGCTACACCTTC	CASSQAGQGQGYTF
once	TRBV18	TRBJ1-2	-	TGTGCCAGCTCACAAAACAGCTGGACAGCCGATGGAGGCTACACCTTC	CASSQNSWTADGGYTF
-	TRBV11-3	TRBJ2-1	TRBD2	TGTGCCAGCAGCTTCAGGGCAGCGGGAGGGAATGAGCAGTTCTTC	CASSFRAAGGNEQFF
-	TRBV6-1	TRBJ2-5	-	TGTGCCAGCACAGGGAAAGAGACCCAGTACTTC	CASTGKETQYF
few	TRBV18	TRBJ2-1	-	TGTGCCAGCTCACCAACAGGGTACTCCTACAATGAGCAGTTCTTC	CASSPTGYSYNEQFF
-	TRBV28	TRBJ2-5	-	TGTGCCAGCAGTTTCGGAGCGTACCAAGAGACCCAGTACTTC	CASSFGAYQETQYF
-	TRBV4-3	TRBJ1-1	TRBD1	TGCGCCAGCAGCCAAAACGCAGGGGGACAGGGGCAGGCTTTCTTT	CASSQNAGGQGQAFF
-	TRBV11-2	TRBJ2-3	-	TGTGCCAGCAGCTTAGTGGGCGGGAGCACAGATACGCAGTATTTT	CASSLVGGSTDTQYF
-	TRBV6-1	TRBJ2-1	TRBD1	TGTGCCAGCACCTCCGGGACAGGGGCCTACAATGAGCAGTTCTTC	CASTSGTGAYNEQFF
once	TRBV28	TRBJ1-2	TRBD1	TGTGCCAGCAGGAGACAGGGGGCACGTGGCTACACCTTC	CASRRQGARGYTF
-	TRBV30	TRBJ2-2	TRBD2	TGTGCCTGGAGTAACAGCGGGGGGGCGAACACCGGGGAGCTGTTTTTT	CAWSNSGGANTGELFF
-	TRBV19	TRBJ1-5	-	TGTGCCAGTAGTCGGACAGCATATAGCAATCAGCCCCAGCATTTT	CASSRTAYSNQPQHF
-	TRBV7-2	TRBJ2-1	TRBD1	TGTGCCAGCAGCTTAGCGACCCCTACAGGGGGCCATGAGCAGTTCTTC	CASSLATPTGGHEQFF
-	TRBV19	TRBJ2-3	TRBD2	TGTGCCAGTAGTGAAACTAGCGGGAGCACAGATACGCAGTATTTT	CASSETSGSTDTQYF
-	TRBV9	TRBJ2-3	-	TGTGCCAGCAGCCCCTGGGCCACAGATACGCAGTATTTT	CASSPWATDTQYF
few	TRBV6-1	TRBJ2-1	-	TGTGCCAGCAGTGCTCTGGGCAGGGCCTTATACAATGAGCAGTTCTTC	CASSALGRALYNEQFF
-	TRBV4-3	TRBJ1-4	TRBD1	TGCGCCAGCAGCCCTGGGGACAGGGGGCGCGAAAAACTGTTTTTT	CASSPGDRGREKLFF
once	TRBV2	TRBJ2-7	TRBD1	TGTGCCAGCATGCTACAGGGGGCGGGGTACGAGCAGTACTTC	CASMLQGAGYEQYF
-	TRBV6-1	TRBJ2-5	-	TGTGCCGTCAAAGGGGCGGGAACCGGGGAGACCCAGTACTTC	CAVKGAGTGETQYF
-	TRBV4-2	TRBJ2-5	TRBD1	TGTGCCAGCAGCCAAGTCACGGGACAGGGGGCCGAGACCCAGTACTTC	CASSQVTGQGAETQYF
-	TRBV5-5	TRBJ2-3	TRBD1	TGTGCCAGCAGCCTGCGGACAGGAACGGGCACAGATACGCAGTATTTT	CASSLRTGTGTDTQYF
-	TRBV6-1	TRBJ2-7	-	TGTGCCAGCAGTGAAACAGGAGCCTACGAGCAGTACTTC	CASSETGAYEQYF
-	TRBV14	TRBJ2-5	TRBD2	TGTGCCAGCAGCCACGAGCGGGAGTGGGGAGAGACCCAGTACTTC	CASSHEREWGETQYF
medium-sized	TRBV29-1	TRBJ2-2	-	TGCAGCGTTCGACAGGTCCTTGGCGGGGAGCTGTTTTTT	CSVRQVLGGELFF
-	TRBV4-2	TRBJ1-3	-	TGTGCCAGCAGCTCGACAGGCTCTGGAAACACCATATATTTT	CASSSTGSGNTIYF
-	TRBV4-1	TRBJ2-3	TRBD2	TGCGCCAGCAGCCAAGATGGAGCGGGAGGGCCGAAAGATACGCAGTATTTT	CASSQDGAGGPKDTQYF
once	TRBV29-1	TRBJ2-5	-	TGCAGCGTCTATCTAAACCAAGAGACCCAGTACTTC	CSVYLNQETQYF
-	TRBV4-3	TRBJ1-2	-	TGCGCCAGCAGCCAAGAAAGCGAAGGCTTCTATGGCTACACCTTC	CASSQESEGFYGYTF
-	TRBV5-6	TRBJ2-3	-	TGTGCCAGCAGCTTGGACACGAACTACATCACAGATACGCAGTATTTT	CASSLDTNYITDTQYF
-	TRBV7-2	TRBJ2-7	TRBD2	TGTGCCAGCAGCTTGGGGACTAGCGGGAGCCGGGAGCAGTACTTC	CASSLGTSGSREQYF
-	TRBV28	TRBJ1-1	-	TGTGCCAGCAGTTTATCCCAGGGGAACACTGAAGCTTTCTTT	CASSLSQGNTEAFF
-	TRBV10-2	TRBJ1-1	-	TGCGCCAGCAGTGCGGAGGTCCGCACTGAAGCTTTCTTT	CASSAEVRTEAFF
-	TRBV28	TRBJ1-1	TRBD1	TGTGCCAGCAGTTTAAGGGGAGGGGGACAGGGAAGAGCTTTCTTT	CASSLRGGGQGRAFF
-	TRBV11-2	TRBJ1-4	TRBD1	TGTGCCAGCAGCTTATTAGGGGGCGGAGGTGAAAAACTGTTTTTT	CASSLLGGGGEKLFF
-	TRBV18	TRBJ2-7	TRBD1	TGTGCCAGCTCATTAGGGACAGGGATTACCTACGAGCAGTACTTC	CASSLGTGITYEQYF
-	TRBV18	TRBJ2-5	TRBD2	TGTGCCAGCTCACCGGGACTAGCGGAGACCCAGTACTTC	CASSPGLAETQYF
-	TRBV27	TRBJ1-4	-	TGTGCCAGCAGTCAGGCGGGGTCTAATGAAAAACTGTTTTTT	CASSQAGSNEKLFF
-	TRBV7-2	TRBJ2-5	-	TGTGCCAGCAGCTTAGCGGGAGGTCAAGAGACCCAGTACTTC	CASSLAGGQETQYF
-	TRBV7-3	TRBJ2-3	TRBD1	TGTGCCAGCAGCTCTGCGCCGGGACAGGGGGCAGATACGCAGTATTTT	CASSSAPGQGADTQYF
-	TRBV6-1	TRBJ2-7	TRBD2	TGTGCCAGCAGTGGTCCCACTAGCGGGGTGGTGGTGCAGTACTTC	CASSGPTSGVVVQYF
-	TRBV18	TRBJ2-7	TRBD1	TGTGCCAGCTCACCAAGGTTGGCAGGGGGAGACGAGCAGTACTTC	CASSPRLAGGDEQYF
-	TRBV28	TRBJ2-2	TRBD2	TGTGCCAGCGGTACGGGACTACACACCGGGGAGCTGTTTTTT	CASGTGLHTGELFF
-	TRBV5-8	TRBJ2-3	TRBD2	TGTGCCAGCAGCGTCGGACTAGCGGGAGGGATGGCGCAGTATTTT	CASSVGLAGGMAQYF
-	TRBV10-3	TRBJ2-6	TRBD2	TGTGCCGTCGGCCGCGGGAGGTCTGGGGCCAACGTCCTGACTTTC	CAVGRGRSGANVLTF
-	TRBV28	TRBJ2-6	-	TGTGCCAGCAGTACAGCAGGGGATGGGGCCAACGTCCTGACTTTC	CASSTAGDGANVLTF
-	TRBV6-1	TRBJ1-2	-	TGTGCCAGCAGCTTAGGGGATGCAGATGGCTACACCTTC	CASSLGDADGYTF
-	TRBV5-6	TRBJ2-3	TRBD2	TGTGCCAGCAGCCACGGACTAGATAGCACAGATACGCAGTATTTT	CASSHGLDSTDTQYF
-	TRBV2	TRBJ1-1	-	TGTGCCAGCACCCGGGGGAAAGACACTGAAGCTTTCTTT	CASTRGKDTEAFF
-	TRBV4-3	TRBJ1-6	TRBD1	TGCGCCAGCAGCCAAGATCTGGGGACAGGGGCTGATAATTCACCCCTCCACTTT	CASSQDLGTGADNSPLHF
-	TRBV2	TRBJ1-4	-	TGTGCCAGCACCGGCCCCCCGACAGGCCCGGCCCTTAATGAAAAACTGTTTTTT	CASTGPPTGPALNEKLFF
-	TRBV5-1	TRBJ2-7	TRBD1	TGCGCCAGCAACGCCGGGACAGGGGGCGACGAGCAGTACTTC	CASNAGTGGDEQYF
once	TRBV5-4	TRBJ1-1	-	TGTGCCAGCAGCTTGGTTCAGACATCTAACACTGAAGCTTTCTTT	CASSLVQTSNTEAFF